This TCR beta chain emerged from a study of cytomegalovirus exposure and HLA in healthy donors. PCR primers comprised 60 Vbeta and 13 Jbeta primers. TCRdb's copy holds only in-frame clones and misses some; the assay was immunoSEQ multiplex PCR. The sample yields some 130,000 clones, 65% to 85% seen once. Between the trimmed V and J ends, which lost 6 bases and 1 base, there was a span of 18 bases. The CDR3 extends over 16 amino acids. The germline V gene encodes CDR1 SEHNR and CDR2 FQNEAQ (reference sequence). This clonotype originated in a woman aged 40 to 50 in good health and CMV-seronegative. This chain links TRBV7-9 with TRBJ1-2; no clear D. Sequencing used PBMCs. The CDR3 region is CASRLGGEGGNYGYTF. CDR3 nucleotides: TGTGCCAGCAGGCTCGGCGGGGAGGGCGGTAACTATGGCTACACCTTC.